The 18 T cell receptor beta chains below all came from one sample that was sequenced in a study of CD8+ T cells in alopecia areata. Following RNA extraction, reverse transcription yielded cDNA that acted as the sequencing template. The table came from immunoSEQ multiplex PCR; TCRdb's copy has only in-frame clones and leaves some out. The sample includes 150,000 to 200,000 clones, over 50% of them seen just once. The source was CD4+ T cells sorted from blood, collected at week 0. These receptors were collected from a human donor with alopecia areata.

This clone came up a few times. This chain links TRBV19 with TRBJ1-2; D is unclear. Per germline, CDR1 LNHDA and CDR2 SQIVND (reference sequence). With 3 bases removed from V and 1 base from J, the gap between germline ends came to 6 bases. CDR3 length: 13 amino acids. CDR3 region: CASSIAVNYGYTF. The CDR3 DNA follows: TGTGCCAGTAGTATTGCAGTTAACTATGGCTACACCTTC.

V and J are TRBV29-1 and TRBJ2-1, with 10 bases lining up with TRBD2. The V gene end was trimmed by 0 bases and the J gene end by 4 bases; junction bases not matched to a gene: 12. Germline CDR1 and CDR2: SQVTM and ANQGSEA. The CDR3 consists of 18 residues. The CDR3 nucleotides are TGCAGCGTTGAAGAGTCGAGCGGGGGGGCGGCATCGTACAATGAGCAGTTCTTC. The encoded protein is CSVEESSGGAASYNEQFF.

This clone was observed a single time. V is TRBV4-1 and J is TRBJ1-2; a possible D gene is TRBD1 (5 bases). Trimming stripped 3 bases from V and 5 bases from J, with 13 bases between. The CDR3 contains 14 residues. The germline V gene encodes CDR1 MGHRA and CDR2 YSYEKL. CDR3 residues: CASSQPGIRYGYTF. The CDR3, as DNA: TGCGCCAGCAGCCAGCCAGGGATTAGGTATGGCTACACCTTC.

This clone was seen only a few times. The chain combines TRBV19 with TRBJ2-1; D gene ambiguous. The CDR3 is made up of 12 amino acids. Trimming removed 6 bases from V and 7 bases from J, with 10 bases in between. Germline values: CDR1 LNHDA, CDR2 SQIVND (reference sequence). The CDR3 bases are TGTGCCAGTAGCACAATATTGAATGAGCAGTTCTTC. It encodes CASSTILNEQFF.

This clone has a count of ten or more. V and J are TRBV2 and TRBJ2-2; D is possibly TRBD2 (6 bases). This CDR3 is built from 13 residues. Germline lookup yields CDR1 SNHLY and CDR2 FYNNEI. V was clipped by 7 bases and J by 6 bases, with 12 bases between them. The DNA of the CDR3 is TGTGCCAGCATCTGGAGGGACCCCGGGGAGCTGTTTTTT. Protein: CASIWRDPGELFF.

This clone occurred a few times. At one of its ends the junction is not consistent with the germline gene, which may arise from a read error. The CDR3 spells CASSRARGPNEKLFF. The CDR3 DNA follows: TGTGCTAGCAGCCGCGCGAGGGGGCCCAATGAAAAACTGTTTTTT. This sequence joins TRBV7-7 and TRBJ1-4; the match to TRBD1 covers 7 bases. CDR3 length: 15 residues. Germline CDR1 reads SSHAT; CDR2 reads FNYEAQ (reference sequence).

Only one count was recorded for this clone. Other nucleotide sequences in the sample specify the same CDR3. This chain connects TRBV30 to TRBJ2-7; D not resolved. The germline V and J ends were trimmed by 2 bases and 4 bases, with 6 bases remaining between them. Germline V gene lookup returns CDR1 GTSNPN and CDR2 SVGIG (reference sequence). The CDR3 is made up of 11 amino acids. The CDR3 sequence is CAWSRNYEQYF. The CDR3 nucleotides read TGTGCCTGGAGTCGTAATTACGAGCAGTACTTC.

V is TRBV29-1 and J is TRBJ1-1; tentatively, D is TRBD1 (6 bases). V lost 1 base and J lost 5, with 14 bases in between. The CDR3 spans 14 residues. The germline V gene has CDR1 SQVTM and CDR2 ANQGSEA. The chain's CDR3 is CSVEVMGGATEAFF. The CDR3 region has the DNA TGCAGCGTTGAAGTCATGGGGGGCGCGACTGAAGCTTTCTTT.

J is TRBJ2-1 and V is TRBV7-9; D is ambiguous. Per the germline V gene, CDR1 is SEHNR and CDR2 is FQNEAQ (reference sequence). The CDR3 spans 11 residues. Trimming removed 1 base from V and 9 bases from J, with 4 bases in between. DNA of the CDR3: TGTGCCAGCAGCTTAGGGGGTGAGCAGTTCTTC. This sequence encodes CASSLGGEQFF.

The chain combines TRBV10-3 with TRBJ2-5; TRBD2 matches at 8 bases. Per germline, CDR1 ENHRY and CDR2 SYGVKD. J lost 5 bases, V lost 6 bases, and 8 bases had no gene match. The CDR3 is 14 residues long. CDR3 protein: CAIRTHSGVETQYF. The CDR3 DNA reads as TGTGCCATCAGGACCCATAGCGGGGTGGAGACCCAGTACTTC.

The V gene is TRBV25-1, the J gene TRBJ2-7, with TRBD1 identical over 8 bases. The V gene's germline CDR1 is MGHDK and CDR2 SYGVNS. The CDR3 is 16 amino acids. V trimming: 1 base; J trimming: 5 bases; junction bases outside the gene matches: 10. CDR3 coding DNA: TGTGCCAGCAGTGAATCCCGGACAGGGTTGGCTCACGAGCAGTACTTC. Translation gives CASSESRTGLAHEQYF.

The rearrangement links TRBV5-1 to TRBJ1-2; D is unclear. CDR3 length: 14 amino acids. CDR1 and CDR2 (germline): SGHRS, YFSETQ. V lost 0 bases to trimming and J lost 7 bases, with 13 bases between them. The CDR3 region is CASSLGEGKAGYTF. The DNA for the CDR3 is TGCGCCAGCAGCTTGGGTGAAGGGAAGGCTGGCTACACCTTC.

This clone was recorded a few times. The J gene is TRBJ1-1, the V gene TRBV6-4, with D hard to call. CDR1 is MRHNA, CDR2 SNTAGT, per germline. The ends were cut back, 6 bases at V and 1 base at J, with 9 bases in the middle. CDR3 size: 13 residues. Here the CDR3 DNA reads TGTGCCAGCAGCGTGGGCCAGAACACTGAAGCTTTCTTT. It encodes CASSVGQNTEAFF.

As concerns this clone: Other DNA sequences in this sample translate to the same CDR3. This CDR3 is CASSLGTQETQYF. DNA of the CDR3: TGCGCCAGCAGCTTGGGAACCCAAGAGACCCAGTACTTC. The chain uses TRBV5-1 and TRBJ2-5; D unresolved. The V end was cut by 0 bases, the J end by 1 base, with 4 bases between. The length of the CDR3 is 13 residues. CDR1 is SGHRS and CDR2 is YFSETQ in the germline V gene.

The V gene is TRBV7-3, the J gene TRBJ2-3; no clear D. CDR1 and CDR2 from the germline V gene are SGHTA and FQGTGA. This CDR3 is built from 15 residues. V was pared by 1 base and J by 1 base, with 9 bases between. CDR3 nucleotide sequence: TGTGCCAGCAGCTTAAATGCTGGTCGCACAGATACGCAGTATTTT. As protein: CASSLNAGRTDTQYF.

The chain combines TRBV9 with TRBJ2-7, with 10 positions matching TRBD1. The germline V gene has CDR1 SGDLS and CDR2 YYNGEE. With 7 bases clipped from V and 4 bases from J, the junction kept 5 bases outside the gene matches. The CDR3 spans 13 residues. CDR3 in amino acids: CASARDRGYEQYF. The CDR3 nucleotides read TGTGCCAGCGCTCGGGACAGGGGATACGAGCAGTACTTC.

Only a few counts were recorded for this clone. V and J are TRBV19 and TRBJ1-1; a weak D match, TRBD1 (6 bases). The CDR3 spans 16 residues. Trimming cost V 4 bases and J 3 bases, with 18 bases left between them. Per the germline V gene, CDR1 is LNHDA and CDR2 is SQIVND (reference sequence). The CDR3 nucleotides read TGTGCCAGTAGTAGTACAGGGAGGGGAGGGGACACTGAAGCTTTCTTT. Its protein product is CASSSTGRGGDTEAFF. The full variable domain, in which reference TRBV19 and TRBJ1-1 provide the parts outside the CDR3, is DGGITQSPKYLFRKEGQNVTLSCEQNLNHDAMYWYRQDPGQGLRLIYYSQIVNDFQKGDIAEGYSVSREKKESFPLTVTSAQKNPTAFYLCASSSTGRGGDTEAFFGQGTRLTVV.

The chain is built from TRBV4-2 and TRBJ2-5; D possibly corresponds to TRBD1 (5 bases). CDR1 LGHNA and CDR2 YNFKEQ come from the germline V gene. V was shortened by 1 base and J by 2 bases, with 8 bases between the two germline ends. The length of the CDR3 is 14 residues. CDR3 residues: CASSQARGQETQYF. The CDR3, as DNA: TGTGCCAGCAGCCAAGCTAGGGGACAAGAGACCCAGTACTTC.